This T cell receptor beta chain comes out of a study of cytomegalovirus exposure and HLA in healthy donors. The wider study: T cells numbering about 200 million yielded roughly 120 million unique TCR beta sequences in an earlier analysis. Study-wide points: Most TCR beta V segments were productive about 87% or about 30% of the time in an earlier analysis. Rates of TCR association differed by HLA locus in a later analysis, with DRB1 highest and HLA-C lowest.

The PCR had 60 Vbeta and 13 Jbeta primers. TCRdb's table, derived via immunoSEQ multiplex PCR, lists solely in-frame clones and lacks some. The table lists some 180,000 clones, roughly four fifths of them singletons. Only a few counts were recorded for this clone. Its antigen is not known. Sequencing input: PBMCs. This clonotype was obtained from a man aged 18-30 years in good health and CMV-seronegative.

CDR3 residues: CASSSRTTGGTGELFF. In nucleotides, the CDR3 is TGTGCCAGCAGTTCCCGGACTACCGGGGGAACCGGGGAGCTGTTTTTT. V gene TRBV27 combines with J gene TRBJ2-2; tentative D call: TRBD2 (6 bases). Germline V gives CDR1 MNHEY, CDR2 SMNVEV (reference sequence). The length of the CDR3 is 16 residues. The germline V and J ends were trimmed by 4 bases and 5 bases, with 17 bases remaining between them.